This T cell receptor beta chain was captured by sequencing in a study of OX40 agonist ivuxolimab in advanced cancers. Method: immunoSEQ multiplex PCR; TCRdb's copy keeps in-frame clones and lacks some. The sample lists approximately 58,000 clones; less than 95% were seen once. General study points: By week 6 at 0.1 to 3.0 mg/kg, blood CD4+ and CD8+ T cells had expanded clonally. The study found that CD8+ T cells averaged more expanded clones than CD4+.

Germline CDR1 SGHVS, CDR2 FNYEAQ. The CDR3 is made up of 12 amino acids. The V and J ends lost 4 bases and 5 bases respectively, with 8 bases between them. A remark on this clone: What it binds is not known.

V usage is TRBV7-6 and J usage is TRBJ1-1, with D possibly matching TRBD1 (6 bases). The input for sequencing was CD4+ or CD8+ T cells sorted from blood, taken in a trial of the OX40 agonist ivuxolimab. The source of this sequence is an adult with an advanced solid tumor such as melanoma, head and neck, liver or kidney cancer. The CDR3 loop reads CASSSQGTEAFF. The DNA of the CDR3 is TGTGCCAGCAGCTCTCAGGGGACTGAAGCTTTCTTT.